Below are 3 T cell receptor beta chains sequenced from a single sample in a study of blood T cell repertoires in COVID-19. TCRdb keeps only in-frame clones here, not all; method: immunoSEQ multiplex PCR. This table holds around 80,000 clones, roughly 77% found once. Sequencing was performed on peripheral blood. The receptor set was obtained from a man in his fifties or sixties with active or convalescent COVID-19.

This clone was counted at least ten times. The CDR3 bases are TGTGCCAGCAGCCTCAGGGGGACTTCCTACAATGAGCAGTTCTTC. It translates to CASSLRGTSYNEQFF. The chain links TRBV5-6 to TRBJ2-1; maybe TRBD1 (7 bases). The V and J ends lost 4 bases and 1 base respectively, with 12 bases between them. Germline loops: CDR1 SGHDT, CDR2 YYEEEE. The CDR3 is made up of 15 amino acids. The full variable domain, rest sourced from reference TRBV5-6 and TRBJ2-1, is DAGVTQSPTHLIKTRGQQVTLRCSPKSGHDTVSWYQQALGQGPQFIFQYYEEEERQRGNFPDRFSGHQFPNYSSELNVNALLLGDSALYLCASSLRGTSYNEQFFGPGTRLTVL.

The chain uses TRBV2 and TRBJ1-5, with 10 bases identical to TRBD1. The CDR3 runs 15 residues. Germline V gene lookup returns CDR1 SNHLY and CDR2 FYNNEI. Germline trimming cut 5 bases from V and 7 bases from J; bases unmatched to any gene: 8. The CDR3 here is CASSFGTGEGQPQHF. The CDR3 DNA follows: TGTGCCAGCAGTTTCGGGACAGGGGAAGGCCAGCCCCAGCATTTT.

This rearrangement joins TRBV30 to TRBJ1-5; perhaps TRBD1 as D (5 bases). Trimming cost V 0 bases and J 2 bases, with 14 bases left between them. Germline CDR1 GTSNPN, CDR2 SVGIG (reference sequence). There are 16 residues in the CDR3. CDR3 sequence reads: CAWSVGTSSGNQPQHF. The CDR3 DNA reads as TGTGCCTGGAGTGTAGGGACTTCCTCGGGCAATCAGCCCCAGCATTTT.